This T cell receptor (beta chain) was found in a study of shared clonotypes between healthy human individuals. In the study overall: For every donor, three CD4 naive, three CD4 memory, two CD8 naive and one CD8 memory plates were used.

Study observations and caveats: Generation probabilities of non-shared clonotypes were lower (relative to those shared by all four donors).

In regard to this clone: Its cognate antigen is unknown.

The CDR3 contains 16 residues. Trimming removed 3 bases from V and 5 bases from J, with 19 bases in between. Germline V gives CDR1 KGHSH, CDR2 LQKENI. Each replicate PCR on the sorted subsets used 200 to 250 ng DNA (roughly 32,000 T cell genomes). TCRdb's copy holds only in-frame clones and misses some; the assay was immunoSEQ multiplex PCR. The sample lists 2 million to 2.5 million clones, around 95% occurring once. The V call is TRBV18, the J call TRBJ1-2; D is unclear. This receptor was taken from a man aged 18 to 30 in good health. Material for sequencing was naive CD4+ T cells sorted from blood. Subset indicated: CD45RA+ positively selected. In DNA form, the CDR3 reads TGTGCCAGCTCACCGACCGTAAACGGAGGATTATATGGCTACACCTTC. Translation gives CASSPTVNGGLYGYTF.